These T cell receptor beta chains were read from a single sample in a study of T-cell reconstitution after alpha-beta-depleted transplantation in children. Each CDR3 protein gets one entry after TCRdb re-called the PCR reads with MiXCR. The sample includes over 300,000 distinct CDR3 sequences, 10% seen only once; the top ten take under 3%. The sample here was PBMCs from the stem cell graft donor, taken from the stem cell graft. The receptor source for this set is a human donor who donated a stem cell graft to a child with acute lymphoblastic leukemia. Both conserved end residues are trimmed from each CDR3. Fields, in order: V gene, J gene, CDR3 protein.

V: TRBV12-3/TRBV12-4
J: TRBJ2-3
CDR3: ASSLGVLAMANTQY

V: TRBV7-3
J: TRBJ2-3
CDR3: ASSPGVGDTQY

V: TRBV30
J: TRBJ2-7
CDR3: AWNRGGSGHEQY

V: TRBV5-1
J: TRBJ2-1
CDR3: ASSLDREGPSNEQF

V: TRBV15
J: TRBJ2-7
CDR3: ATSRVRDYEQY

V: TRBV7-2
J: TRBJ2-3
CDR3: ASSTDSKSTDTQY

V: TRBV2
J: TRBJ2-1
CDR3: ASRDLDTSGVNEQF

V: TRBV10-3
J: TRBJ2-1
CDR3: AIRSGTDNNNEQF

V: TRBV7-3
J: TRBJ2-2
CDR3: ASSLKHTGELF

V: TRBV12-3/TRBV12-4
J: TRBJ2-2
CDR3: ASSPRLAPTGELF

V: TRBV20-1
J: TRBJ2-5
CDR3: SAIRDSQTQY

V: TRBV25-1
J: TRBJ1-4
CDR3: ASSENGASHEKLF

V: TRBV12-3/TRBV12-4
J: TRBJ1-3
CDR3: ASSLGGNTIY

V: TRBV7-9
J: TRBJ1-2
CDR3: ASSSRPGDYGYT

V: TRBV21-1
J: TRBJ2-2
CDR3: ASSKEEREITGELF

V: TRBV30
J: TRBJ1-5
CDR3: AWSRGVDSNQPQH

V: TRBV5-6
J: TRBJ2-3
CDR3: ASSLRVTDTQY

V: TRBV27
J: TRBJ1-2
CDR3: ASSLFGQGSLYGYT

V: TRBV4-2
J: TRBJ1-4
CDR3: ASSQAGQTTNEKLF

V: TRBV27
J: TRBJ2-7
CDR3: ASSSWTGWDSGTYEQY

V: TRBV28
J: TRBJ1-5
CDR3: ASSLSHRGRRFQPQH

V: TRBV10-3
J: TRBJ2-3
CDR3: AITAGSTDTQY

V: TRBV4-3
J: TRBJ2-1
CDR3: ASSRDILYNEQF

V: TRBV19
J: TRBJ1-2
CDR3: ASRRGERGYT

V: TRBV20-1
J: TRBJ2-7
CDR3: SARDSRGVIIDYEQY

V: TRBV29-1
J: TRBJ1-1
CDR3: SVAPGGAVTEAF

V: TRBV4-2
J: TRBJ2-6
CDR3: ASSQVKGLGANVLT

V: TRBV20-1
J: TRBJ1-3
CDR3: SARDTFSGNTIY

V: TRBV20-1
J: TRBJ2-1
CDR3: SALLIGPWVEQF

V: TRBV20-1
J: TRBJ2-1
CDR3: SARKASGRKNEQF

V: TRBV11-2
J: TRBJ2-7
CDR3: ASSLYTSGSTYEQY

V: TRBV5-1
J: TRBJ2-7
CDR3: ASSPPDGREQY

V: TRBV5-6
J: TRBJ2-3
CDR3: ASNRMGFQEPTDTQY

V: TRBV9
J: TRBJ2-3
CDR3: ASSRASGPTDTQY

V: TRBV4-3
J: TRBJ2-7
CDR3: ASSPLAGGYYEQY

V: TRBV9
J: TRBJ2-3
CDR3: ASRAGQGASDTQY

V: TRBV12-3/TRBV12-4
J: TRBJ2-1
CDR3: ASSPSGTSGSNEQF

V: TRBV29-1
J: TRBJ2-5
CDR3: SVDREGPETQY

V: TRBV3-1
J: TRBJ2-5
CDR3: ASSQQTGPQETQY